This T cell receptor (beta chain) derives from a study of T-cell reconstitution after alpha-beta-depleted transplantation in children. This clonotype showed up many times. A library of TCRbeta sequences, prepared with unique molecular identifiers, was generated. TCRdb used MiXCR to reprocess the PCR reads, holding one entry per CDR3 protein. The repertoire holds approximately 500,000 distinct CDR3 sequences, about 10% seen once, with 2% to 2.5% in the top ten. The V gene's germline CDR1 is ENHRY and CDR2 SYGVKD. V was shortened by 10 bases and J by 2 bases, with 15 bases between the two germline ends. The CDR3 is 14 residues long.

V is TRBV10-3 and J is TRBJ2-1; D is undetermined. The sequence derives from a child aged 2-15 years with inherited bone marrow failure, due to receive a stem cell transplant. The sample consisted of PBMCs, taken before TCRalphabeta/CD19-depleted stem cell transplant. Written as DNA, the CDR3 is TGTGCCACCCACTCCTCTAGTGCCTACAATGAGCAGTTCTTC. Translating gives CATHSSSAYNEQFF.